The clone carrying this T cell receptor beta chain appeared many times. Its specificity is unknown. Looked up from germline, CDR1 is LGHNA and CDR2 is YNFKEQ. V was trimmed by 1 base and J by 6 bases, leaving 21 bases between them. The CDR3 has 17 residues. This record comes from a study of blood T cells in healthy people across ages. Whole-study results and caveats: TCR beta diversity per million T cells fell roughly linearly with age. The study found more naive CD4+ cells and higher diversity in long-lived than aged donors. Possibly, changes in expanded clonotypes were confounded because donor CMV status was unknown.

The second PCR ran about 6 to 11 cycles with a sample-barcoded 5' primer and J-beta primers. One entry per CDR3 protein, called by TCRdb with MiXCR from the 5' RACE reads. The sample carries 1.5 million to 2 million distinct CDR3 sequences, roughly two fifths recorded once. This sequence originates from a human donor in good health. The chain joins TRBV4-2 to TRBJ1-2; maybe TRBD1 (6 bases). The specimen was blood. CDR3: CASSQVPGAVNLDGYTF. DNA of the CDR3: TGTGCCAGCAGCCAAGTTCCAGGGGCGGTTAATCTTGATGGCTACACCTTC.